The 27 T cell receptor beta chains listed next were all sequenced from one sample in a study of OX40 agonist ivuxolimab in advanced cancers. This table comes from immunoSEQ multiplex PCR, and its TCRdb copy is limited to in-frame clones, with some not included. Found here are tens of thousands of clones, about 85% of them singletons; the top ten hold roughly 0.9%. The sample here was CD4+ or CD8+ T cells sorted from blood, taken in a trial of the OX40 agonist ivuxolimab. The receptors derive from an adult with an advanced solid tumor such as melanoma, head and neck, liver or kidney cancer.

The V call is TRBV7-6, the J call TRBJ2-2; D is uncertain. This CDR3 has 16 amino acids. V lost 5 bases, J lost 5 bases, and 18 bases lay in between. Germline V lookup: CDR1 SGHVS, CDR2 FNYEAQ. The CDR3 spells CASSTRPREGTGELFF. The CDR3 DNA reads as TGTGCCAGCAGCACACGGCCCAGAGAAGGGACCGGGGAGCTGTTTTTT.

This chain links TRBV5-4 with TRBJ1-6, with 7 bases aligning to TRBD1. J gave up 6 bases and V 3 bases, and 6 bases lay outside the gene matches. The CDR3 extends over 15 amino acids. Germline lookup yields CDR1 SGHNT and CDR2 YYREEE (reference sequence). CDR3 in DNA: TGTGCCAGCAGCTCCGCGGGACAGACTAATTCACCCCTCCACTTT. Its translation: CASSSAGQTNSPLHF. Full variable domain (rest looked up from reference TRBV5-4 and TRBJ1-6): ETGVTQSPTHLIKTRGQQVTLRCSSQSGHNTVSWYQQALGQGPQFIFQYYREEENGRGNFPPRFSGLQFPNYSSELNVNALELDDSALYLCASSSAGQTNSPLHFGNGTRLTVT.

This sequence joins TRBV7-9 and TRBJ2-5; 7 bases match TRBD2. J lost 5 bases, V lost 5 bases, and 8 bases had no gene match. CDR1 is SEHNR, CDR2 FQNEAQ, per germline (reference sequence). This CDR3 has 14 residues. Written as DNA, the CDR3 is TGTGCCAGCAGCCCGGGACTAAGCGGGGAGACCCAGTACTTC. Amino acids: CASSPGLSGETQYF.

This clone was counted once. This rearrangement joins TRBV28 to TRBJ1-1; D unclear. The germline CDR1 and CDR2 sequences are MDHEN and SYDVKM. Trimming left V 4 bases short and J 3 bases short, with 9 bases between. This CDR3 region has 13 residues. The CDR3 protein is CASSSQYDTEAFF. The CDR3 DNA is TGTGCCAGCAGTTCCCAATACGACACTGAAGCTTTCTTT.

The J gene is TRBJ2-7, the V gene TRBV4-2; D is possibly TRBD1 (6 bases). V was cut by 4 bases and J by 2 bases, with 21 bases left in between. Germline lookup yields CDR1 LGHNA and CDR2 YNFKEQ. The CDR3 contains 17 residues. This chain's CDR3 is CASSPGTSSRGAYEQYF. The CDR3 DNA reads as TGTGCCAGCAGCCCCGGGACATCCTCAAGAGGGGCCTACGAGCAGTACTTC.

The V and J genes are TRBV10-3 and TRBJ2-5; D is perhaps TRBD1 (5 bases). CDR3 length: 13 residues. Germline CDR1 is ENHRY and CDR2 is SYGVKD. V gave up 7 bases and J gave up 5 bases, with 14 bases separating them. CDR3 nucleotides: TGTGCCATCAAAACAGGAGAATCGGAGACCCAGTACTTC. Its translation: CAIKTGESETQYF.

This chain links TRBV9 with TRBJ1-3; maybe TRBD1 (5 bases). Trimming shortened V by 4 bases and J by 0 bases, and 11 bases separated the two germline ends. The germline V gene has CDR1 SGDLS and CDR2 YYNGEE. The CDR3 loop spans 15 amino acids. The CDR3 DNA follows: TGTGCCAGCAGCTTACCTGGGGCCTCTGGAAACACCATATATTTT. Its translation is CASSLPGASGNTIYF.

J is TRBJ2-5 and V is TRBV5-6, with TRBD1 matching over 8 bases. V trimming: 2 bases; J trimming: 5 bases; junction bases outside the gene matches: 11. The CDR3 length is 16 residues. The germline CDR1 and CDR2 sequences are SGHDT and YYEEEE. This chain's CDR3 is CASSFNRGFPKETQYF. DNA for the CDR3: TGTGCCAGCAGCTTTAACAGGGGGTTCCCCAAGGAGACCCAGTACTTC.

This chain joins TRBV11-2 and TRBJ2-7, with TRBD1 identical over 7 bases. The CDR3 runs to 13 residues. V lost 1 base and J lost 7; bases outside the gene matches: 4. Germline V CDR1 and CDR2: SGHAT, FQNNGV. The CDR3 DNA reads TGTGCCAGCAGCTTAGGTGAGGGGGCAGAGCAGTACTTC. It specifies CASSLGEGAEQYF.

The chain employs TRBV7-2 and TRBJ2-7, with 14 nucleotides matching TRBD2. The CDR3 spans 18 residues. Looked up from germline, CDR1 is SGHTA and CDR2 is FQGNSA. V lost 5 bases to trimming and J lost 0 bases; unmatched junction nucleotides: 9. CDR3 in DNA: TGTGCCAGCAGCCCGCGGACTAGCGGGGGGATATTCTCCTACGAGCAGTACTTC. It is translated as CASSPRTSGGIFSYEQYF.

Points on this clone: Compared with germline, one end of the junction differs, possibly owing to a read error. The gene calls are TRBV7-2 and TRBJ2-7; D not certain. CDR1 is SGHTA, CDR2 FQGNSA, per germline. The CDR3 runs to 8 residues. CDR3 in DNA: TGTGCCAGCAGCCCCAATCCGTTC. Protein: CASSPNPF.

The chain joins TRBV5-1 to TRBJ1-6; D not certain. V gave up 5 bases and J gave up 3 bases, with 12 bases separating them. CDR1 is SGHRS, CDR2 YFSETQ, per germline. The CDR3 loop spans 15 amino acids. The CDR3 region has the DNA TGCGCCAGCAGTGGCGGTGGGGTCTATAATTCACCCCTCCACTTT. Its protein product is CASSGGGVYNSPLHF.

The chain links TRBV14 to TRBJ2-7, with TRBD1 matching 7 bases. CDR1 SGHDN and CDR2 FVKESK come from the germline V gene. The ends lost 5 bases at V and 1 base at J; junction bases unmatched: 5. CDR3 length: 14 residues. Here the CDR3 reads CASSGLTGSYEQYF. The CDR3, as DNA: TGTGCCAGCAGCGGACTGACAGGGTCCTACGAGCAGTACTTC.

This chain joins TRBV30 and TRBJ1-6; 7 positions match TRBD1. The length of the CDR3 is 16 residues. J gave up 7 bases and V 0 bases, and 9 bases lay outside the gene matches. Germline lookup yields CDR1 GTSNPN and CDR2 SVGIG (reference sequence). The CDR3 is CAWSVQGRGRNSPLHF. In nucleotides, the CDR3 is TGTGCCTGGAGTGTACAAGGTAGGGGGCGGAATTCACCCCTCCACTTT.

The chain uses TRBV7-9 and TRBJ2-7; tentatively, D is TRBD2 (6 bases). The length of the CDR3 is 13 residues. The V end was cut by 8 bases, the J end by 1 base, with 12 bases between. The germline gives CDR1 SEHNR, CDR2 FQNEAQ (reference sequence). CDR3 coding DNA: TGTGCCAGCCGCGGGACGGGATCCTACGAGCAGTACTTC. This translates into CASRGTGSYEQYF.

In its sample, this clone was seen a few times. The gene calls are TRBV11-3 and TRBJ2-1; 7 bases align to TRBD1. This CDR3 region has 14 residues. Per germline, CDR1 SGHNT and CDR2 YENEEA. Trimming at V came to 5 bases and at J to 8 bases, leaving 9 bases not matched to a gene. This chain's CDR3 is CASSTGVGWDEQFF. CDR3 sequence (DNA): TGTGCCAGCAGCACAGGGGTGGGATGGGATGAGCAGTTCTTC.

The chain has TRBV5-8 and TRBJ1-4; 8 nucleotides line up with TRBD1. Unmatched junction bases numbered 12, after V lost 1 base and J lost 4 bases. This CDR3 region has 18 residues. The germline gives CDR1 SGHTS, CDR2 YDEGEE. The CDR3 protein is CASSLTGQGVDFNEKLFF. Here the CDR3 DNA reads TGTGCCAGCAGCTTGACCGGACAGGGTGTAGATTTTAATGAAAAACTGTTTTTT.

The CDR3 DNA follows: TGTGCCAGCAGCCAGAAATATACGCAGTATTTT. This sequence encodes CASSQKYTQYF. The V call is TRBV14, the J call TRBJ2-3; D ambiguous. This CDR3 has 11 amino acids. The germline CDR1 and CDR2 sequences are SGHDN and FVKESK. Trimming removed 3 bases at V and 7 bases at J, with 5 bases between.

Only one count was recorded for this clone. The J gene is TRBJ2-3, the V gene TRBV11-3; D not resolved. The CDR3 runs 12 residues. Trimming removed 4 bases from V and 6 bases from J, with 8 bases in between. The V gene's germline CDR1 is SGHNT and CDR2 YENEEA. In nucleotides, the CDR3 is TGTGCCAGCAGCTCTGGATGGGATACGCAGTATTTT. It translates to CASSSGWDTQYF. Full variable domain (missing parts from reference TRBV11-3 and TRBJ2-3): EAGVVQSPRYKIIEKKQPVAFWCNPISGHNTLYWYLQNLGQGPELLIRYENEEAVDDSQLPKDRFSAERLKGVDSTLKIQPAELGDSAVYLCASSSGWDTQYFGPGTRLTVL.

This sequence joins TRBV28 and TRBJ2-1; TRBD1 matches 10 bases. CDR3 length equals 15 residues. CDR1 and CDR2 from the germline V gene are MDHEN and SYDVKM. V was pared by 1 base and J by 6 bases, with 3 bases of the junction left unmatched. The CDR3 reads CASSLSGQGPNEQFF. CDR3 bases: TGTGCCAGCAGTTTATCGGGACAGGGGCCCAATGAGCAGTTCTTC.

V is TRBV7-9 and J is TRBJ1-3; no reliable D call. V lost 5 bases and J 6 bases, leaving 17 bases between the germline ends. CDR3 size: 15 residues. Germline values: CDR1 SEHNR, CDR2 FQNEAQ (reference sequence). Here the CDR3 reads CASSAGEGQENTIYF. The CDR3 DNA sequence: TGTGCCAGCAGCGCCGGAGAGGGTCAGGAAAACACCATATATTTT.

The J gene is TRBJ1-1, the V gene TRBV10-3, with D perhaps matching TRBD1 (6 bases). The CDR3 contains 14 residues. The germline V gene has CDR1 ENHRY and CDR2 SYGVKD. The V and J ends lost 7 bases and 1 base respectively, with 13 bases between them. Written as DNA, the CDR3 is TGTGCCATCACCCCGGGGGGCTCGAACACTGAAGCTTTCTTT. Residues: CAITPGGSNTEAFF.

The chain links TRBV5-1 to TRBJ2-5, with D possibly matching TRBD2 (6 bases). The V end was cut by 0 bases, the J end by 5 bases, with 14 bases between. Germline V gene data show CDR1 as SGHRS and CDR2 as YFSETQ. The CDR3 consists of 15 residues. CDR3 DNA sequence: TGCGCCAGCAGCTTGGATGGGGGGAGGACGGAGACCCAGTACTTC. Translating gives CASSLDGGRTETQYF.

The rearrangement uses TRBV28 and TRBJ2-7; a possible D gene is TRBD2 (7 bases). There are 15 residues in the CDR3. Germline CDR1 and CDR2: MDHEN and SYDVKM. V gave up 6 bases and J gave up 1 base, with 16 bases separating them. The CDR3 nucleotides are TGTGCCAGCAGCAGCGGGACACTACCTTCCTACGAGCAGTACTTC. It encodes CASSSGTLPSYEQYF.

The chain combines TRBV18 with TRBJ1-1; possible D gene TRBD1, 5 bases. Germline V lookup: CDR1 KGHSH, CDR2 LQKENI. V gave up 3 bases and J gave up 4 bases, with 12 bases separating them. This CDR3 contains 14 residues. The CDR3 bases are TGTGCCAGCTCACCCCTGGGGGGATCCACTGAAGCTTTCTTT. Translation gives CASSPLGGSTEAFF.

The J gene is TRBJ2-1, the V gene TRBV11-1; 8 positions agree with TRBD2. V gave up 8 bases and J gave up 6 bases; unmatched junction bases: 6. The CDR3 is 13 residues long. Germline V gene lookup returns CDR1 SGHAT and CDR2 FQDESV (reference sequence). The CDR3 DNA is TGTGCCAGCGAGACTAGCGCTATCAATGAGCAGTTCTTC. It codes for CASETSAINEQFF.

This chain joins TRBV5-8 and TRBJ2-1, with TRBD1 matching over 8 bases. The CDR3 length is 15 residues. CDR1 and CDR2 from the germline V gene are SGHTS and YDEGEE. Losses at the gene ends were 4 bases for V and 8 bases for J; bases not matched to a gene: 11. In DNA, the CDR3 is TGTGCCAGCAGCCGGAGACAGGGGTGGGGCGATGAGCAGTTCTTC. Translated, it gives CASSRRQGWGDEQFF. Based on the CDR3 plus reference TRBV5-8 and TRBJ2-1, the full variable domain is EAGVTQSPTHLIKTRGQQATLRCSPISGHTSVYWYQQALGLGLQFLLWYDEGEERNRGNFPPRFSGRQFPNYSSELNVNALELEDSALYLCASSRRQGWGDEQFFGPGTRLTVL.